This TCR beta chain was retrieved from a study of T and B cells in COVID-19 patients. Study-level findings and limits: CD4+, regulatory T cell, CD8+ and sorted SARS-CoV-2-responsive or tetramer+ T cells were not yet sequenced. Highly clonal in active COVID-19, TRB repertoires exceeded healthy-donor diversity and richness at recovery.

TRB was amplified from about 240-490 ng of blood genomic DNA. Concerning this clonotype: As yet, its antigen is unknown.

V dropped 7 bases and J dropped 4 bases, with 12 bases sitting between them. The germline CDR1 and CDR2 sequences are KGHSH and LQKENI. The CDR3 runs to 13 residues. TRB rearrangements were amplified by multiplex PCR with BIOMED2 TRB-A/B primers. One entry per CDR3 protein, called by TCRdb with MiXCR from the multiplex PCR reads. The sample contains 10,000 to 13,000 distinct CDR3 sequences, roughly 30% of which appear only once. The sequence came from a human donor with active COVID-19. Material: blood. V gene TRBV18 combines with J gene TRBJ2-3; maybe TRBD1 (5 bases). CDR3 loop: CASFSGLADTQYF. As DNA, the CDR3 is TGTGCCAGCTTCTCAGGGTTAGCAGATACGCAGTATTTT.